This T cell receptor (beta chain) was profiled in a study of blood T cell repertoires in COVID-19. Study-level background: In each case, the material was cDNA or gDNA derived from T cells, B-cell-depleted T cells, or PBMCs.

In the original workflow: Amplification with reference gene primers provided the estimates of nucleated cell counts. Here immunoSEQ multiplex PCR was the method, and the copy in TCRdb shows in-frame clones only, minus some. V and J calls and clone size are those listed in that table; D and trimming were worked out from the DNA. The profile covers fewer than 150,000 clones, with approximately 83% appearing a single time and approximately 16% taken by the ten largest. There are 15 residues in the CDR3. Germline V lookup: CDR1 KGHSH, CDR2 LQKENI. Trimming shortened V by 2 bases and J by 0 bases, and 10 bases separated the two germline ends.

V is TRBV18 and J is TRBJ1-1; the D is unclear. The sequence derives from a woman between 45 and 65 years old who had recovered from COVID-19. Sequencing input: peripheral blood. CDR3 sequence reads: CASSPKATVNTEAFF. CDR3 coding DNA: TGTGCCAGCTCACCAAAGGCGACTGTGAACACTGAAGCTTTCTTT.